This is a list of T cell receptor beta chains from one sample in a study of blood T cell repertoires in COVID-19. The repertoire was sequenced with immunoSEQ multiplex PCR; TCRdb's copy has only in-frame clones and lacks some. Of some 110,000 clones detected, roughly 91% appear once; the ten largest clones hold approximately 5%. Sequencing input: peripheral blood. These receptors came from a human donor in a cohort sampled during active COVID-19. CDR3s include the opening cysteine and the closing phenylalanine or tryptophan. Fields, in order: CDR3 length, V gene, J gene, clone size, D gene, CDR3 protein, CDR3 DNA. D genes are given only for firm matches. Size values are once, few and many counts, or a class for expanded clones, and some rows have none.

>15|TRBV7-2|TRBJ2-1|-|TRBD2
CASSLAVSSYNEQFF
TGTGCCAGCAGCCTAGCGGTGAGCTCCTACAATGAGCAGTTCTTC
>19|TRBV28|TRBJ1-1|-|TRBD1
CASGSGTGLISLLNTEAFF
TGTGCCAGCGGATCCGGGACAGGGCTTATATCTCTGCTGAACACTGAAGCTTTCTTT
>13|TRBV5-1|TRBJ2-1|-|TRBD1
CASSQGQGHEQFF
TGCGCCAGCAGCCAGGGACAGGGGCATGAGCAGTTCTTC
>16|TRBV12-5|TRBJ2-1|-|-
CASGLDKASGGVEQFF
-
>16|TRBV5-1|TRBJ2-5|-|-
CASTRQTNSRGETQYF
TGCGCCAGCACCCGCCAGACTAATTCTCGTGGGGAGACCCAGTACTTC
>11|TRBV28|TRBJ2-7|-|-
CASKGVYEQYF
TGTGCCAGCAAAGGGGTCTACGAGCAGTACTTC
>14|TRBV30|TRBJ1-5|-|-
CAWTSPTGIWPQHF
TGTGCCTGGACCTCCCCGACGGGGATCTGGCCCCAGCATTTT
>14|TRBV15|TRBJ1-2|-|-
CATSRDREYYGYTF
TGTGCCACCAGCAGAGATCGCGAGTACTATGGCTACACCTTC
>16|TRBV19|TRBJ2-1|-|-
CASSISGVISYNEQFF
TGTGCCAGTAGTATCTCCGGGGTTATCTCCTACAATGAGCAGTTCTTC
>14|TRBV14|TRBJ2-7|few|-
CASSPDSTSYEQYF
TGTGCCAGCAGCCCGGACAGCACCTCCTACGAGCAGTACTTC
>15|TRBV15|TRBJ1-2|-|TRBD1
CATSRDGTGSEGYTF
TGTGCCACCAGCAGAGATGGGACAGGGTCTGAAGGCTACACCTTC
>15|TRBV19|TRBJ1-5|once|TRBD1
CASTSLGQYNQPQHF
TGTGCCAGTACTTCACTGGGACAGTACAATCAGCCCCAGCATTTT
>13|TRBV27|TRBJ2-5|-|TRBD1
CASSGQGGKTQYF
TGTGCCAGCAGTGGACAGGGAGGAAAGACCCAGTACTTC
>15|TRBV4-1|TRBJ2-7|-|TRBD2
CASSQDPGGTYEQYF
TGCGCCAGCAGCCAAGACCCGGGAGGAACCTACGAGCAGTACTTC
>15|TRBV18|TRBJ2-7|-|TRBD1
CASSPFTGGTYEQYF
TGTGCCAGCTCACCATTCACAGGGGGGACCTACGAGCAGTACTTC
>15|TRBV27|TRBJ2-2|-|-
CASSLADSRVGELFF
TGTGCCAGCAGTTTAGCGGACAGTAGGGTCGGGGAGCTGTTTTTT
>15|TRBV7-3|TRBJ2-2|-|TRBD1
CASSFDRANTGELFF
TGTGCCAGCAGCTTTGACAGGGCGAACACCGGGGAGCTGTTTTTT
>14|TRBV9|TRBJ1-1|-|-
CASSGTIWDTEAFF
TGTGCCAGCAGCGGGACTATCTGGGACACTGAAGCTTTCTTT
>13|TRBV28|TRBJ2-5|once|-
CASRPGIGETQYF
TGTGCCAGCAGACCGGGGATTGGGGAGACCCAGTACTTC
>16|TRBV28|TRBJ2-7|-|-
CASSLGDRTAPYEQYF
TGTGCCAGCAGTTTAGGCGACAGGACCGCACCCTACGAGCAGTACTTC
>14|TRBV28|TRBJ1-4|-|-
CASSLGGAGEKLFF
TGTGCCAGCAGCTTGGGGGGGGCAGGAGAAAAACTGTTTTTT
>14|TRBV7-9|TRBJ2-2|-|-
CASRPRENTGELFF
TGTGCCAGCCGGCCCAGGGAGAACACCGGGGAGCTGTTTTTT